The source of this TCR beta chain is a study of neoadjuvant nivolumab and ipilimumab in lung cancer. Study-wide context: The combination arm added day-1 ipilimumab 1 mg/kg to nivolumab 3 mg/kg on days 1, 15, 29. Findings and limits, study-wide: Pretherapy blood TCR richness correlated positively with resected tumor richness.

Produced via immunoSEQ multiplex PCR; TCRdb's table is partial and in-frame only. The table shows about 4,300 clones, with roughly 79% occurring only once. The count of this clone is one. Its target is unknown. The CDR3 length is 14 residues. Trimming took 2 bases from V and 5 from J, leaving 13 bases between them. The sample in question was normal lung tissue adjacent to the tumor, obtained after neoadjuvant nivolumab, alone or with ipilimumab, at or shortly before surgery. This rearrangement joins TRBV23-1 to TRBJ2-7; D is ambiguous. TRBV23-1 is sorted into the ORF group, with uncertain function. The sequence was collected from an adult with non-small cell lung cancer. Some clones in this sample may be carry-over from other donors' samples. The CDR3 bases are TGCGCCAGCAGTCAAACCCAGTTGACCCACGAGCAGTACTTC. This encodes CASSQTQLTHEQYF.